This entry lists 23 T cell receptor beta chains sequenced from one sample in a study of OX40 agonist ivuxolimab in advanced cancers. Clones were read by immunoSEQ multiplex PCR, and TCRdb kept only the in-frame ones, dropping some. The data hold tens of thousands of clones, with over 75% observed a single time. This sample comprised CD4+ or CD8+ T cells sorted from blood, obtained in a trial of the OX40 agonist ivuxolimab. Receptors were obtained from an adult with an advanced solid tumor such as melanoma, head and neck, liver or kidney cancer.

CDR3 DNA sequence: TGCGCCAGCAGCTCCCGCAGCACTACGAACACTGAAGCTTTCTTT. It specifies CASSSRSTTNTEAFF. J is TRBJ1-1 and V is TRBV5-1, with unresolved D. The CDR3 runs to 15 residues. The V gene lost 3 bases and the J gene lost 1 base, with 13 bases spanning the gap. Germline assignment: CDR1 SGHRS and CDR2 YFSETQ.

This rearrangement joins TRBV28 to TRBJ1-2, with TRBD1 identical over 7 bases. V lost 6 bases to trimming and J lost 3 bases; unmatched junction nucleotides: 19. CDR1 and CDR2 (germline): MDHEN, SYDVKM. The CDR3 has 18 amino acids. Here the CDR3 DNA reads TGTGCCAGCAGGCATATGGGGAATAACCTCAGGGGGGACTATGGCTACACCTTC. Translated: CASRHMGNNLRGDYGYTF.

CDR3 region: CASILGGRGNEQFF. The CDR3 DNA is TGTGCCAGCATCTTGGGTGGGAGGGGAAATGAGCAGTTCTTC. The chain couples TRBV25-1 to TRBJ2-1, with 7 bases fitting TRBD2. Germline V gene lookup returns CDR1 MGHDK and CDR2 SYGVNS. This CDR3 has 14 amino acids. V dropped 7 bases and J dropped 7; count of bases not matched to a gene: 10.

V usage is TRBV2 and J usage is TRBJ1-1, with TRBD1 matching 10 bases. The CDR3 totals 14 residues. Germline lookup yields CDR1 SNHLY and CDR2 FYNNEI. CDR3 sequence: CGLQRDRGSTEAFF. In DNA, the CDR3 is TGTGGACTTCAGCGGGACAGGGGCTCAACTGAAGCTTTCTTT.

CDR3 protein: CASSRGQRAAAKNIQYF. The CDR3 bases are TGTGCCAGCAGCAGGGGACAGCGCGCCGCAGCCAAAAACATTCAGTACTTC. This chain connects TRBV21-1 to TRBJ2-4; the D segment call TRBD1 is taken from the table without a DNA check. TRBV21-1 is flagged as a pseudogene. This CDR3 is 17 amino acids long.

The chain recombines TRBV2 with TRBJ2-1, with 7 bases that match TRBD2. CDR3 length: 16 amino acids. Per the germline V gene, CDR1 is SNHLY and CDR2 is FYNNEI. The junction had 5 bases not matched to a gene; V was cut back by 2 bases and J by 1 base. The CDR3 region has the DNA TGTGCCAGCAGTGAATTCGGCGGGAGTTCCTACAATGAGCAGTTCTTC. Translated, it gives CASSEFGGSSYNEQFF.

The chain recombines TRBV10-3 with TRBJ2-5, with TRBD2 as a possible D gene (6 bases). The CDR3 sequence is 14 residues long. Deletions cut 10 bases from V and 1 base from J, with 16 bases between. CDR1 is ENHRY and CDR2 is SYGVKD in the germline V gene. CDR3 nucleotides: TGTGCCACCCAACTAGCAGATGCCCAAGAGACCCAGTACTTC. Amino acids: CATQLADAQETQYF.

The V gene is TRBV5-1, the J gene TRBJ1-5, with D possibly matching TRBD1 (6 bases). CDR1 is SGHRS, CDR2 YFSETQ, per germline. CDR3 length equals 14 residues. Between the trimmed V and J ends, which lost 8 bases and 0 bases, there was a span of 12 bases. The CDR3 DNA sequence: TGCGCCAGACCGGGACATCATAGCAATCAGCCCCAGCATTTT. This translates into CARPGHHSNQPQHF.

J is TRBJ2-1 and V is TRBV7-9; 13 bases map to TRBD2. This CDR3 comprises 17 residues. Germline CDR1 reads SEHNR; CDR2 reads FQNEAQ (reference sequence). The V and J ends lost 1 base and 0 bases, in that order; junction bases with no gene match: 0. In DNA, the CDR3 is TGTGCCAGCAGCTTAGGGACTAGCGGGAGCTCCTACAATGAGCAGTTCTTC. It translates to CASSLGTSGSSYNEQFF.

V and J are TRBV6-6 and TRBJ1-1; 11 bases agree with TRBD1. The germline gives CDR1 MNHNY, CDR2 SVGAGI (reference sequence). This CDR3 is built from 16 residues. Trimming at V came to 4 bases and at J to 5 bases, leaving 9 bases not matched to a gene. The CDR3 coding sequence is TGTGCCAGCAGTTGGGGACAGGGGGTTAGAGGTACTGAAGCTTTCTTT. Translated: CASSWGQGVRGTEAFF.

The count of this clone is one. CDR3 protein: CASSLAIGYEQYF. The CDR3 bases are TGTGCCAGCAGCTTAGCAATAGGCTACGAGCAGTACTTC. V is TRBV11-2 and J is TRBJ2-7, with D uncertain. The germline gives CDR1 SGHAT, CDR2 FQNNGV. This CDR3 comprises 13 residues. Trimming stripped 1 base from V and 3 bases from J, with 7 bases between.

V gene TRBV10-3 combines with J gene TRBJ2-7, with TRBD2 matching over 11 bases. Losses at the gene ends were 4 bases for V and 1 base for J; bases not matched to a gene: 9. The CDR3 spans 17 residues. Germline loops: CDR1 ENHRY, CDR2 SYGVKD. CDR3 region: CAISGPKLAGDSYEQYF. The CDR3, as DNA: TGTGCCATCAGTGGCCCGAAACTAGCGGGAGATTCCTACGAGCAGTACTTC.

The chain joins TRBV7-2 to TRBJ2-7; D is undetermined. The length of the CDR3 is 11 residues. Trimming took off 5 bases at V and 3 bases at J, with 5 bases between the two ends. The germline gives CDR1 SGHTA, CDR2 FQGNSA. The CDR3 spells CASSAHYEQYF. CDR3 in DNA: TGTGCCAGCAGCGCTCACTACGAGCAGTACTTC.

V usage is TRBV21-1 and J usage is TRBJ2-1; the table's TRBD2 call for D was not verified on the DNA. TRBV21-1 is a pseudogene segment. The CDR3 is 15 amino acids. The DNA of the CDR3 is TGTGCCAGCAGCAAGCCTAGCGGGGAGTCCGGGAAGCAGTTCTTC. It encodes CASSKPSGESGKQFF.

V usage is TRBV7-3 and J usage is TRBJ2-3; no firm D call. This CDR3 comprises 14 residues. V was cut by 2 bases and J by 1 base, with 7 bases left in between. The germline gives CDR1 SGHTA, CDR2 FQGTGA. The CDR3 sequence: CASSLSRGTDTQYF. The DNA for the CDR3 is TGTGCCAGCAGCTTATCTCGGGGCACAGATACGCAGTATTTT.

The genes are TRBV28 and TRBJ2-6, with 12 bases that match TRBD1. Germline CDR1 is MDHEN and CDR2 is SYDVKM. V lost 10 bases to trimming and J lost 3 bases; unmatched junction nucleotides: 10. The CDR3 sequence is 17 residues long. Written as DNA, the CDR3 is TGTGCCACCAAACCGGGACAGGGGGCTAGTGGGGCCAACGTCCTGACTTTC. This sequence encodes CATKPGQGASGANVLTF.

This clone was recorded only once. The chain carries TRBV13 and TRBJ2-6; D unresolved. Looked up from germline, CDR1 is PRHDT and CDR2 is FYEKMQ (reference sequence). V gave up 6 bases and J gave up 5 bases, with 23 bases separating them. The CDR3 runs to 18 residues. CDR3 protein: CASRSGKLVQSRANVLTF. CDR3 sequence (DNA): TGTGCCAGCAGGTCAGGTAAGCTGGTACAAAGTCGGGCCAACGTCCTGACTTTC.

The chain uses TRBV10-1 and TRBJ2-1, with 10 bases matching TRBD2. In germline, CDR1 is WNHNN, CDR2 SYGVQD (reference sequence). Trimming took 0 bases from V and 1 from J; bases not matched to a gene: 3. The CDR3 totals 17 residues. The CDR3 region is CASSESVAGGSYNEQFF. The CDR3 DNA reads TGCGCCAGCAGTGAGTCGGTAGCGGGAGGATCCTACAATGAGCAGTTCTTC.

CDR3 in DNA: TGTGCCAGCAGTTTCGCCAGCGGGAGGGGCACAGATACGCAGTATTTT. Protein product: CASSFASGRGTDTQYF. This chain links TRBV28 with TRBJ2-3, with 10 positions matching TRBD2. The CDR3 is made up of 16 amino acids. Germline trimming cut 3 bases from V and 1 base from J; bases unmatched to any gene: 4. The germline gives CDR1 MDHEN, CDR2 SYDVKM.

The rearrangement uses TRBV18 and TRBJ1-3, with TRBD1 matching 8 bases. The CDR3 runs to 15 residues. The germline CDR1 and CDR2 sequences are KGHSH and LQKENI. V shed 3 bases and J 3 bases; nucleotides not matched to a gene: 4. The CDR3 reads CASSPGQGFGNTIYF. CDR3 in DNA: TGTGCCAGCTCACCTGGACAGGGTTTTGGAAACACCATATATTTT.

This chain uses TRBV5-4 with TRBJ1-5, with TRBD1 matching over 7 bases. This CDR3 has 14 residues. The germline V gene encodes CDR1 SGHNT and CDR2 YYREEE (reference sequence). J lost 6 bases, V lost 4 bases, and 7 bases had no gene match. The CDR3 DNA reads as TGTGCCAGCAGCGACGACAGGGAGGGTCAGCCCCAGCATTTT. As protein: CASSDDREGQPQHF.

This chain joins TRBV5-1 and TRBJ2-3; 8 nucleotides line up with TRBD1. The CDR3 covers 16 residues. Per germline, CDR1 SGHRS and CDR2 YFSETQ. V was clipped by 0 bases and J by 0 bases; unmatched bases: 3. The CDR3 DNA sequence: TGCGCCAGCAGCTTGGGACAGGGGTTCAGCACAGATACGCAGTATTTT. As protein: CASSLGQGFSTDTQYF.

This clone was counted once. This chain links TRBV19 with TRBJ2-1; TRBD2 matches at 9 bases. The junction had 11 bases not matched to a gene; V was cut back by 8 bases and J by 6 bases. The CDR3 has 15 residues. Germline V CDR1 and CDR2: LNHDA, SQIVND (reference sequence). CDR3 sequence reads: CASSGQAGGGNEQFF. Written as DNA, the CDR3 is TGTGCCAGTTCCGGCCAAGCGGGAGGAGGCAATGAGCAGTTCTTC.